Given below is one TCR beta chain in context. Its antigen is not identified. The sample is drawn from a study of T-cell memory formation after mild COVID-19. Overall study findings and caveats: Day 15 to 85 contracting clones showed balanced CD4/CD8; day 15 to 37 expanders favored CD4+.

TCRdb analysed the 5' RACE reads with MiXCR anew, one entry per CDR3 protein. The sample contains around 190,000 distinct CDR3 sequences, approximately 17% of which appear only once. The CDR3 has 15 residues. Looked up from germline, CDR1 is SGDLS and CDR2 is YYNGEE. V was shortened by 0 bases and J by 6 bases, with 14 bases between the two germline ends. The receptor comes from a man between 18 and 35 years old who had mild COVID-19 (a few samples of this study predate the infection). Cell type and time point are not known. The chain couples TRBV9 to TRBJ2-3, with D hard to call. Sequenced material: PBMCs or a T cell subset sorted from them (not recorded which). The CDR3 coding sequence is TGTGCCAGCAGCGTAGTCCTGGGTGGAACGGATACGCAGTATTTT. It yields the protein CASSVVLGGTDTQYF.